These 4 T cell receptor beta chains originate from one sample sequenced in a study of technical replicates of blood from a few donors. Libraries were prepared by immunoSEQ multiplex PCR; TCRdb keeps only in-frame clonotypes and omits some of them. The sample lists more than 65,000 clones, 93% occurring once. Sequencing was done on a sample of T cells isolated from PBMCs. These receptors originate from a human donor in good health.

The rearrangement joins TRBV19 to TRBJ2-3; D unresolved. V lost 5 bases, J lost 4 bases, and 16 bases lay in between. This CDR3 is 15 amino acids long. Germline V gene data show CDR1 as LNHDA and CDR2 as SQIVND (reference sequence). DNA for the CDR3: TGTGCCAGTAGTGGAGTGACCAGAGGAGCAGATACGCAGTATTTT. Protein product: CASSGVTRGADTQYF.

With respect to this clone: The junction differs from germline at one of its ends, possibly a read error. The chain has TRBV5-4 and TRBJ2-5; TRBD1 aligns across 7 bases. This CDR3 comprises 13 residues. In germline, CDR1 is SGHNT, CDR2 YYREEE (reference sequence). The CDR3 protein is CASTLTGTETQYF. The CDR3 DNA reads as TGTGCCAGCACCTTGACAGGGACGGAGACCCAGTACTTC.

DNA of the CDR3: TGTGCCAGCAGCCAGTCGAATGAGCAGTTCTTC. Translated, it gives CASSQSNEQFF. This rearrangement joins TRBV6-5 to TRBJ2-1; D not resolved. Germline V gives CDR1 MNHEY, CDR2 SVGAGI. Deletions cut 6 bases from V and 7 bases from J, with 7 bases between. The CDR3 length is 11 residues.

This chain joins TRBV11-3 and TRBJ2-1; TRBD1 aligns across 9 bases. The CDR3 sequence is 12 residues long. Germline-derived CDR1 and CDR2 are SGHNT and YENEEA. The V gene end was trimmed by 6 bases and the J gene end by 10 bases; junction bases not matched to a gene: 4. CDR3 residues: CASSGTGYEQFF. CDR3 nucleotides: TGTGCCAGCAGTGGGACAGGGTACGAGCAGTTCTTC.